A selection of T cell receptor beta chains follows, all from one sample in a study of OX40 agonist ivuxolimab in advanced cancers. Here immunoSEQ multiplex PCR was the method, and the copy in TCRdb shows in-frame clones only, minus some. The repertoire holds tens of thousands of clones, about 86% seen once, with approximately 1.9% in the top ten. This sample comprised CD4+ or CD8+ T cells sorted from blood, obtained in a trial of the OX40 agonist ivuxolimab. These receptors were obtained from an adult with an advanced solid tumor such as melanoma, head and neck, liver or kidney cancer. CDR3s include the opening cysteine and the closing phenylalanine or tryptophan. D genes are given only for firm matches. Size is omitted from some rows. Given values are once, few, many or a class for expanded clones.

TRBV28,TRBJ1-2,TRBD1,-,TGTGCCAGCAGTGGAGGGGGCTATTACTATGGCTACACCTTC,CASSGGGYYYGYTF
TRBV28,TRBJ1-4,TRBD1,-,TGTGCCAGCAGTCCTACCGGGACAGGGACGAGTACTAATGAAAAACTGTTTTTT,CASSPTGTGTSTNEKLFF
TRBV13,TRBJ2-2,TRBD1,few,TGTGCCAGCAGCTTAGTGAGGACAGGGGTCACCGGGGAGCTGTTTTTT,CASSLVRTGVTGELFF
TRBV7-2,TRBJ1-5,TRBD1,-,TGTGCCAGCAGCTTCCTACAGGGGATGGGCAATCAGCCCCAGCATTTT,CASSFLQGMGNQPQHF
TRBV28,TRBJ1-6,-,-,TGTGCCAGCAGTTTTTCCAGGGGTTTTGGCTCCTATAATTCACCCCTCCACTTT,CASSFSRGFGSYNSPLHF
TRBV4-1,TRBJ1-5,TRBD1,-,TGCGCCAGCAGCCCGACAGGGGGCGCGTCTCAGCCCCAGCATTTT,CASSPTGGASQPQHF
TRBV9,TRBJ2-5,-,-,TGTGCCAGCAGCGTCCCGGGCATAGGAGAGACCCAGTACTTC,CASSVPGIGETQYF
TRBV6-5,TRBJ1-1,TRBD1,few,TGTGCCAGCAGTTACCCCGGGACAGGCAACACTGAAGCTTTCTTT,CASSYPGTGNTEAFF
TRBV6-5,TRBJ2-5,TRBD1,-,TGTGCCAGCAGTTACGGGACAGGACAAGAGACCCAGTACTTC,CASSYGTGQETQYF
TRBV6-5,TRBJ2-7,TRBD1,-,TGTGCCAGCAGTCAGGGGGACAATTGGTACGAGCAGTACTTC,CASSQGDNWYEQYF
TRBV18,TRBJ1-1,-,-,TGTGCCAGCTCACCAGCCGTTATGAACACTGAAGCTTTCTTT,CASSPAVMNTEAFF